The 30 T cell receptor beta chains in this list originate from one sample, sequenced in a study of T cell repertoires in cytomegalovirus infection. Their target antigens are unknown. TCRdb independently ran MiXCR on the reads; one entry per CDR3 protein. The repertoire has a few hundred thousand distinct CDR3 sequences, 20% to 30% of them found once; the top ten carry about 14%. Here the sequenced sample was cultured PBMCs, taken from culture after CMV antigen stimulation. The origin of the receptors is a human donor in good health (CMV status not recorded). Some clones in this sample may be carry-over from other donors' samples.

This rearrangement joins TRBV6-2 or TRBV6-3 to TRBJ2-7, with D maybe TRBD2 (5 bases). The CDR3 runs 13 residues. Germline CDR1 reads MNHEY; CDR2 reads SVGEGT. V lost 4 bases and J lost 2, with 9 bases in between. The CDR3: CASSFPGAYEQYF. CDR3 nucleotides: TGTGCCAGCAGTTTCCCCGGGGCCTACGAGCAGTACTTC.

V and J are TRBV5-4 and TRBJ2-3; maybe TRBD2 (6 bases). Germline V gene data show CDR1 as SGHNT and CDR2 as YYREEE (reference sequence). The CDR3 runs 14 residues. Trimming left V 3 bases short and J 2 bases short, with 10 bases between. The CDR3 loop is CASSSGLNTDTQYF. The CDR3 nucleotides are TGTGCCAGCAGCTCCGGACTAAACACAGATACGCAGTATTTT.

V is TRBV20-1 and J is TRBJ2-5, with 12 positions matching TRBD1. The CDR3 has 17 residues. Looked up from germline, CDR1 is DFQATT and CDR2 is SNEGSKA (reference sequence). With 3 bases clipped from V and 5 bases from J, the junction kept 13 bases outside the gene matches. The CDR3 sequence: CSASGKRDRGRGETQYF. CDR3 bases: TGCAGTGCTAGCGGTAAAAGGGACAGGGGGCGAGGGGAGACCCAGTACTTC.

This clonotype was observed at least ten times. The V and J genes are TRBV7-2 and TRBJ2-1; 9 bases fit TRBD2. With V trimmed by 3 bases and J by 2 bases, 8 bases remained unmatched. CDR3 length: 17 residues. Germline CDR1 and CDR2: SGHTA and FQGNSA. The CDR3 sequence: CASSFESSGATYNEQFF. CDR3 nucleotide sequence: TGTGCCAGCAGCTTCGAGTCTAGCGGGGCCACCTACAATGAGCAGTTCTTC.

V usage is TRBV7-8 and J usage is TRBJ2-1; D remains unclear. Looked up from germline, CDR1 is SGHVS and CDR2 is FQNEAQ. V was pared by 5 bases and J by 12 bases, with 14 bases between. The CDR3 length is 12 residues. CDR3 sequence (DNA): TGTGCCAGCAGCGCCCGGCTCTGGGGGCAGTTCTTC. This sequence encodes CASSARLWGQFF.

This chain connects TRBV10-3 to TRBJ1-1, with 8 bases matching TRBD1. V trimming: 4 bases; J trimming: 9 bases; junction bases outside the gene matches: 10. The germline gives CDR1 ENHRY, CDR2 SYGVKD. The CDR3 has 14 residues. Here the CDR3 reads CAISVSIGQGKAFF. For the CDR3, the DNA is TGTGCCATCAGTGTGTCGATAGGACAGGGTAAAGCTTTCTTT.

This chain joins TRBV9 and TRBJ1-1; D uncertain. Per germline, CDR1 SGDLS and CDR2 YYNGEE. V was clipped by 1 base and J by 5 bases, with 9 bases between them. The CDR3 is made up of 13 amino acids. Here the CDR3 reads CASSVTPQTEAFF. The CDR3 DNA reads TGTGCCAGCAGCGTAACCCCCCAGACTGAAGCTTTCTTT.

The J gene is TRBJ2-7, the V gene TRBV11-2, with D perhaps matching TRBD2 (7 bases). In germline, CDR1 is SGHAT, CDR2 FQNNGV. There are 15 residues in the CDR3. The V gene lost 5 bases and the J gene lost 1 base, with 15 bases spanning the gap. The CDR3 nucleotides read TGTGCCAGCAGCACCCAGGGGCGGGGGTCCTACGAGCAGTACTTC. It encodes CASSTQGRGSYEQYF.

The J gene is TRBJ2-3, the V gene TRBV19; the match to TRBD1 covers 9 bases. The CDR3 contains 15 residues. Germline CDR1 reads LNHDA; CDR2 reads SQIVND (reference sequence). Unmatched junction bases numbered 7, after V lost 5 bases and J lost 4 bases. CDR3 DNA sequence: TGTGCCAGTAGTTGGACAGGGGTTCTTGCAGATACGCAGTATTTT. Its protein product is CASSWTGVLADTQYF.

J is TRBJ2-1 and V is TRBV7-9; a possible D gene is TRBD1 (6 bases). CDR1 SEHNR and CDR2 FQNEAQ come from the germline V gene (reference sequence). The CDR3 is made up of 16 amino acids. V was trimmed by 2 bases and J by 4 bases, leaving 15 bases between them. The CDR3 loop is CASSLKRGSQYNEQFF. The CDR3 DNA reads TGTGCCAGCAGCTTAAAGAGGGGGAGCCAGTACAATGAGCAGTTCTTC.

The V and J genes are TRBV10-3 and TRBJ2-1; TRBD2 agrees at 11 bases. Looked up from germline, CDR1 is ENHRY and CDR2 is SYGVKD. This CDR3 has 18 amino acids. Germline trimming cut 6 bases from V and 1 base from J; bases unmatched to any gene: 11. The CDR3 spells CAISRLAGSRVSYNEQFF. In DNA form, the CDR3 reads TGTGCCATCAGCAGACTAGCGGGAAGCCGCGTTTCCTACAATGAGCAGTTCTTC.

The CDR3 DNA sequence: TGTGCCAGCAGCTTATCGGGGGGTAGCTCCTACGAGCAGTACGTC. Translation: CASSLSGGSSYEQYV. J is TRBJ2-7 and V is TRBV5-4; 7 bases map to TRBD2. CDR1 SGHNT and CDR2 YYREEE come from the germline V gene (reference sequence). Unmatched junction bases numbered 5, after V lost 2 bases and J lost 0 bases. CDR3 length: 15 amino acids.

The V call is TRBV27, the J call TRBJ2-7, with TRBD1 as a possible D gene (6 bases). Germline V gene lookup returns CDR1 MNHEY and CDR2 SMNVEV (reference sequence). This CDR3 region has 14 residues. V was trimmed by 0 bases and J by 2 bases, leaving 8 bases between them. CDR3 nucleotide sequence: TGTGCCAGCAGTTTATCGACAGGAACCTACGAGCAGTACTTC. This translates into CASSLSTGTYEQYF.

This clonotype was recorded a few times. The chain recombines TRBV28 with TRBJ1-5; perhaps TRBD1 as D (5 bases). The CDR3 has 15 residues. CDR1 is MDHEN, CDR2 SYDVKM, per germline. V lost 5 bases and J 6 bases, leaving 17 bases between the germline ends. CDR3 loop: CASSVPPGVGQPQHF. Here the CDR3 DNA reads TGTGCCAGCAGTGTGCCCCCGGGGGTGGGTCAGCCCCAGCATTTT.

The V call is TRBV20-1, the J call TRBJ2-7; 7 bases align to TRBD2. The ends lost 3 bases at V and 6 bases at J; junction bases unmatched: 26. CDR1 and CDR2 (germline): DFQATT, SNEGSKA (reference sequence). This CDR3 is built from 19 residues. In DNA, the CDR3 is TGCAGTGCTAGCGGAGGTTTGGTGGGAGGGTCGGGAAAGTTGGGCGAGCAGTACTTC. Translating gives CSASGGLVGGSGKLGEQYF.

This clonotype was recorded a few times. The chain recombines TRBV4-1 with TRBJ2-3; D call uncertain. Between the trimmed V and J ends, which lost 1 base and 2 bases, there was a span of 19 bases. Germline CDR1 and CDR2: MGHRA and YSYEKL. CDR3 length: 18 amino acids. The CDR3 is CASSQGRPLAPHTDTQYF. CDR3 coding DNA: TGCGCCAGCAGCCAAGGGCGACCCCTTGCCCCCCACACAGATACGCAGTATTTT.

There are a few counts of this clonotype. J is TRBJ2-7 and V is TRBV10-2; TRBD2 aligns across 11 bases. CDR1 and CDR2 (germline): WSHSY, SAAADI. CDR3 length equals 13 residues. The J segment lost 3 bases and the V segment lost 11 bases, leaving 6 bases of the junction unmatched. This chain's CDR3 is CAVAGGPLYEQYV. DNA for the CDR3: TGCGCCGTAGCGGGAGGGCCTCTCTACGAGCAGTACGTC.

Points on this clonotype: Germline is not matched at one junction end, which may reflect a read error. J is TRBJ1-6 and V is TRBV5-6; D is uncertain. In germline, CDR1 is SGHDT, CDR2 YYEEEE. The CDR3 has 16 amino acids. The CDR3 loop is CASSFSGSPYNSPPHF. The CDR3 nucleotides read TGTGCCAGCAGCTTTTCGGGGTCGCCCTATAATTCACCCCCCCACTTT. Drawing the rest from reference TRBV5-6 and TRBJ1-6, the complete variable domain is DAGVTQSPTHLIKTRGQQVTLRCSPKSGHDTVSWYQQALGQGPQFIFQYYEEEERQRGNFPDRFSGHQFPNYSSELNVNALLLGDSALYLCASSFSGSPYNSPPHFGNGTRLTVT.

This clonotype occurred a few times. This rearrangement joins TRBV19 to TRBJ2-3, with 13 bases lining up with TRBD2. Trimming removed 6 bases from V and 10 bases from J; junction bases left unmatched: 4. Germline lookup yields CDR1 LNHDA and CDR2 SQIVND (reference sequence). This CDR3 contains 13 residues. The CDR3 sequence is CASSTGTSGAQYF. The CDR3 coding sequence is TGTGCCAGTAGCACCGGGACTAGCGGGGCGCAGTATTTT.

This clonotype came up many times. The chain uses TRBV6-5 and TRBJ2-5; 11 nucleotides agree with TRBD2. Germline V gene lookup returns CDR1 MNHEY and CDR2 SVGAGI. The CDR3 covers 14 residues. V gave up 8 bases and J gave up 4 bases; unmatched junction bases: 6. CDR3 DNA sequence: TGTGCCAGCCGGGGACTAGCGGTGTCAGAGACCCAGTACTTC. This encodes CASRGLAVSETQYF.

This clonotype was found a few times. The chain is built from TRBV6-1 and TRBJ2-7; a possible D gene is TRBD2 (5 bases). Trimming stripped 1 base from V and 9 bases from J, with 10 bases between. In germline, CDR1 is MNHNS, CDR2 SASEGT. The CDR3 extends over 12 amino acids. The CDR3 loop reads CASSEVTRGQYF. CDR3 bases: TGTGCCAGCAGTGAAGTCACCCGGGGGCAGTACTTC.

V gene TRBV20-1 combines with J gene TRBJ2-7; TRBD1 matches at 8 bases. Germline trimming cut 4 bases from V and 2 bases from J; bases unmatched to any gene: 7. This CDR3 region has 14 residues. Per the germline V gene, CDR1 is DFQATT and CDR2 is SNEGSKA (reference sequence). The CDR3 DNA reads TGCAGTGCTACCCCCACGGACAGGGCCTACGAGCAGTACTTC. Its translation is CSATPTDRAYEQYF.

This sequence joins TRBV5-5 and TRBJ1-5, with D tentatively TRBD1 (5 bases). The CDR3 runs to 13 residues. Germline CDR1 is SGHKS and CDR2 is YYEKEE (reference sequence). The germline V and J ends were trimmed by 3 bases and 9 bases, with 13 bases remaining between them. The CDR3 sequence: CASSSSGEGPQHF. In nucleotides, the CDR3 is TGTGCCAGCAGCTCTTCGGGGGAAGGGCCCCAGCATTTT.

This clonotype occurred once. The chain recombines TRBV9 with TRBJ2-7, with no clear D. Germline lookup yields CDR1 SGDLS and CDR2 YYNGEE. There are 14 residues in the CDR3. V lost 0 bases to trimming and J lost 6 bases, with 13 bases between them. DNA of the CDR3: TGTGCCAGCAGCGTAGGGGCGGCCCCTGGCGAGCAGTACGTC. The encoded protein is CASSVGAAPGEQYV.

The chain recombines TRBV7-2 with TRBJ2-3, with 11 positions matching TRBD2. The CDR3 has 15 amino acids. After removal of 1 base from V and 9 bases from J, the junction contained 6 bases not matched to a gene. Germline-derived CDR1 and CDR2 are SGHTA and FQGNSA. CDR3 in DNA: TGTGCCAGCAGCTTAGGGGGACTAGCGGTTCTCACGCAGTATTTT. Its protein is CASSLGGLAVLTQYF.

This clonotype was seen ten or more times. The chain has TRBV6-1 and TRBJ2-5; TRBD2 is a possible D gene (5 bases). The V gene's germline CDR1 is MNHNS and CDR2 SASEGT. V lost 7 bases to trimming and J lost 5 bases, with 20 bases between them. CDR3 size: 15 residues. The chain's CDR3 is CASTLAGRLWETQYF. The CDR3 nucleotides are TGTGCCAGCACCCTTGCGGGCAGGCTCTGGGAGACCCAGTACTTC.

The chain employs TRBV19 and TRBJ2-1; the D gene is possibly TRBD2 (6 bases). The CDR3 runs 15 residues. CDR1 is LNHDA, CDR2 SQIVND, per germline (reference sequence). V shed 6 bases and J shed 6 bases, with 18 bases lying between them. The CDR3 DNA sequence: TGTGCCAGTAGGGGGACTCTCGTTAGGGGCAATGAGCAGTTCTTC. Protein product: CASRGTLVRGNEQFF.

This clonotype was counted many times. CDR3 region: CAISVERGQETQYF. The CDR3 DNA reads as TGTGCCATCAGTGTAGAGAGGGGGCAAGAGACCCAGTACTTC. The chain uses TRBV10-3 and TRBJ2-5, with a possible D match to TRBD1 (6 bases). CDR3 length: 14 amino acids. Trimming removed 4 bases from V and 2 bases from J, with 11 bases in between. Per the germline V gene, CDR1 is ENHRY and CDR2 is SYGVKD.

The gene calls are TRBV6-2 or TRBV6-3 and TRBJ2-7; TRBD2 agrees at 13 bases. The J segment lost 2 bases and the V segment lost 0 bases, leaving 4 bases of the junction unmatched. CDR3 length: 17 residues. The germline CDR1 and CDR2 sequences are MNHEY and SVGEGT. The CDR3, as DNA: TGTGCCAGCAGTTACTCGGGCACTAGCGGGAGGGCCTACGAGCAGTACTTC. It translates to CASSYSGTSGRAYEQYF.

The chain links TRBV14 to TRBJ2-2; 7 nucleotides align to TRBD1. This CDR3 comprises 14 residues. V was clipped by 7 bases and J by 7 bases; unmatched bases: 9. Per germline, CDR1 SGHDN and CDR2 FVKESK. The CDR3 nucleotides read TGTGCCAGCAACCGGGACAGAAAGGGCGGGGAGCTGTTTTTT. Amino acid sequence: CASNRDRKGGELFF.